The 17 T cell receptor beta chains in this list originate from one sample, sequenced in a study of T cell responses to AZD1222 COVID-19 vaccine. Libraries were prepared by immunoSEQ multiplex PCR; TCRdb keeps only in-frame clonotypes and omits some of them. Of over 130,000 clones in the sample, roughly 92% are singletons; the top ten hold about 4%. Specimen: peripheral blood, collected 28 days after the second AZD1222 dose. The receptors here all came from an adult who received the AZD1222 COVID-19 vaccine.

The gene calls are TRBV7-2 and TRBJ2-2; TRBD2 matches at 11 bases. The J segment lost 3 bases and the V segment lost 1 base, leaving 4 bases of the junction unmatched. The germline gives CDR1 SGHTA, CDR2 FQGNSA. The length of the CDR3 is 17 residues. CDR3 protein: CASSLDPSGRYTGELFF. The CDR3 nucleotides are TGTGCCAGCAGCTTAGACCCTAGCGGGAGGTACACCGGGGAGCTGTTTTTT.

The table lists this clone with many counts. The genes are TRBV14 and TRBJ1-2; D call uncertain. Trimming left V 0 bases short and J 2 bases short, with 10 bases between. This CDR3 spans 15 amino acids. Germline V CDR1 and CDR2: SGHDN, FVKESK. In nucleotides, the CDR3 is TGTGCCAGCAGCCAAGAATCGACGGGAAACTATGGCTACACCTTC. It specifies CASSQESTGNYGYTF. Full variable domain (missing parts from reference TRBV14 and TRBJ1-2): EAGVTQFPSHSVIEKGQTVTLRCDPISGHDNLYWYRRVMGKEIKFLLHFVKESKQDESGMPNNRFLAERTGGTYSTLKVQPAELEDSGVYFCASSQESTGNYGYTFGSGTRLTVV.

The genes are TRBV7-7 and TRBJ2-5; D possibly matches TRBD1 or TRBD2 (5 bases each). The V end was cut by 4 bases, the J end by 4 bases, with 16 bases between. CDR3 length: 15 amino acids. The V gene's germline CDR1 is SSHAT and CDR2 FNYEAQ (reference sequence). The CDR3 bases are TGTGCCAGCAGCTCGGGACGGGGAACACCAGAGACCCAGTACTTC. Its protein product is CASSSGRGTPETQYF. The variable domain in full, completed from reference TRBV7-7 and TRBJ2-5, reads GAGVSQSPRYKVTKRGQDVTLRCDPISSHATLYWYQQALGQGPEFLTYFNYEAQPDKSGLPSDRFSAERPEGSISTLTIQRTEQRDSAMYRCASSSGRGTPETQYFGPGTRLLVL.

The chain recombines TRBV11-3 with TRBJ2-7; TRBD1 agrees at 7 bases. CDR1 SGHNT and CDR2 YENEEA come from the germline V gene. There are 15 residues in the CDR3. V lost 3 bases to trimming and J lost 3 bases; unmatched junction nucleotides: 8. The DNA of the CDR3 is TGTGCCAGCAGCTTTCTAGGACAGGTCTGCTACGAGCAGTACTTC. Amino acids: CASSFLGQVCYEQYF. The entire variable domain, with the rest obtained from reference TRBV11-3 and TRBJ2-7, is as follows: EAGVVQSPRYKIIEKKQPVAFWCNPISGHNTLYWYLQNLGQGPELLIRYENEEAVDDSQLPKDRFSAERLKGVDSTLKIQPAELGDSAVYLCASSFLGQVCYEQYFGPGTRLTVT.

The gene calls are TRBV6-2 or TRBV6-3 and TRBJ1-2; D remains unclear. The CDR3 totals 13 residues. Trimming removed 2 bases from V and 8 bases from J, with 12 bases in between. Germline V CDR1 and CDR2: MNHEY, SVGEGT. In nucleotides, the CDR3 is TGTGCCAGCAGTTACCCCCAGTCGAACGGCTACACCTTC. It codes for CASSYPQSNGYTF.

The count of this clone is one. V is TRBV28 and J is TRBJ2-7; 7 bases map to TRBD2. Germline-derived CDR1 and CDR2 are MDHEN and SYDVKM. The CDR3 is 15 amino acids. J gave up 4 bases and V 6 bases, and 12 bases lay outside the gene matches. Here the CDR3 DNA reads TGTGCCAGCAGCTCCACGGGGGAGGGTCCTTACGAGCAGTACTTC. Residues: CASSSTGEGPYEQYF.

The V call is TRBV7-9, the J call TRBJ1-1; 7 bases are shared with TRBD1. Germline lookup yields CDR1 SEHNR and CDR2 FQNEAQ (reference sequence). The junction had 8 bases not matched to a gene; V was cut back by 0 bases and J by 1 base. CDR3 length equals 17 residues. Here the CDR3 reads CASSLALMGQPNTEAFF. The CDR3 bases are TGTGCCAGCAGCTTAGCCCTGATGGGACAGCCGAACACTGAAGCTTTCTTT. Variable domain in full (rest from reference TRBV7-9 and TRBJ1-1): DTGVSQNPRHKITKRGQNVTFRCDPISEHNRLYWYRQTLGQGPEFLTYFQNEAQLEKSRLLSDRFSAERPKGSFSTLEIQRTEQGDSAMYLCASSLALMGQPNTEAFFGQGTRLTVV.

As for this clone: Other DNA variants within this sample encode the same CDR3. V and J are TRBV20-1 and TRBJ2-5, with D perhaps matching TRBD1 (6 bases). Germline V gives CDR1 DFQATT, CDR2 SNEGSKA (reference sequence). CDR3 length equals 13 residues. Trimming pared 3 bases from V and 2 bases from J, leaving 10 bases between. This chain's CDR3 is CSASGRGQETQYF. As DNA, the CDR3 is TGCAGTGCTAGTGGCAGGGGACAAGAGACCCAGTACTTC.

The chain combines TRBV24-1 with TRBJ2-2; D remains ambiguous. V gave up 7 bases and J gave up 9 bases, with 11 bases separating them. This CDR3 comprises 12 residues. Germline CDR1 KGHDR, CDR2 SFDVKD. Here the CDR3 DNA reads TGTGCCACCAGCGCCGGGTTCCGGGAGCTGTTTTTT. Its protein is CATSAGFRELFF.

The chain couples TRBV10-3 to TRBJ1-1; D remains ambiguous. From germline, CDR1 is ENHRY and CDR2 SYGVKD. This CDR3 is built from 13 residues. The germline V and J ends were trimmed by 3 bases and 1 base, with 6 bases remaining between them. The CDR3 is CAISERTNTEAFF. As DNA, the CDR3 is TGTGCCATCAGTGAAAGGACGAACACTGAAGCTTTCTTT.

In DNA form, the CDR3 reads TGTGCCAGCAGCCGGTTGAACACTGAAGCTTTCTTT. Its protein product is CASSRLNTEAFF. The gene calls are TRBV7-9 and TRBJ1-1; D uncertain. The CDR3 extends over 12 amino acids. With 5 bases removed from V and 0 bases from J, the gap between germline ends came to 4 bases. Germline CDR1 reads SEHNR; CDR2 reads FQNEAQ (reference sequence).

The V and J genes are TRBV4-3 and TRBJ2-1, with TRBD2 matching 12 bases. CDR3 size: 16 residues. V lost 8 bases to trimming and J lost 6 bases; unmatched junction nucleotides: 11. The germline V gene has CDR1 LGHNA and CDR2 YSLEER. Here the CDR3 DNA reads TGCGCCAGCGCCCCAATGACTAGCGGGGGCACCAATGAGCAGTTCTTC. It encodes CASAPMTSGGTNEQFF.

The chain joins TRBV11-2 to TRBJ2-1, with 11 bases matching TRBD2. Germline V CDR1 and CDR2: SGHAT, FQNNGV. With V trimmed by 10 bases and J by 10 bases, 9 bases remained unmatched. This CDR3 has 13 residues. CDR3 nucleotides: TGTGCCACCATAGCGGGAGGGCTTGGGGAGCAGTTCTTC. Translating gives CATIAGGLGEQFF.

The J gene is TRBJ2-5, the V gene TRBV11-2; weak D call: TRBD2 (6 bases). Germline CDR1 and CDR2: SGHAT and FQNNGV. V lost 2 bases and J lost 4, with 8 bases in between. The CDR3 is 13 amino acids. For the CDR3, the DNA is TGTGCCAGCAGCTTATGGCGGGGAGAGACCCAGTACTTC. As protein: CASSLWRGETQYF. Full variable domain (outside the CDR3, taken from reference TRBV11-2 and TRBJ2-5): EAGVAQSPRYKIIEKRQSVAFWCNPISGHATLYWYQQILGQGPKLLIQFQNNGVVDDSQLPKDRFSAERLKGVDSTLKIQPAKLEDSAVYLCASSLWRGETQYFGPGTRLLVL.

This chain joins TRBV27 and TRBJ1-4; possibly TRBD1 for D (5 bases). V shed 2 bases and J shed 1 base, with 14 bases lying between them. Germline V gives CDR1 MNHEY, CDR2 SMNVEV (reference sequence). The CDR3 length is 17 residues. CDR3 sequence reads: CASSLARGRVTNEKLFF. The CDR3 DNA is TGTGCCAGCAGTTTAGCAAGGGGAAGGGTAACTAATGAAAAACTGTTTTTT.

This clone is a singleton in its sample. V is TRBV2 and J is TRBJ1-5; perhaps TRBD1 as D (5 bases). This CDR3 spans 13 amino acids. Germline V CDR1 and CDR2: SNHLY, FYNNEI. Deletions cut 6 bases from V and 8 bases from J, with 14 bases between. As DNA, the CDR3 is TGTGCCAGCAGGGACGGGCGAGGGGAGCCCCAGCATTTT. Translation gives CASRDGRGEPQHF.

The rearrangement joins TRBV7-9 to TRBJ2-7; D may be TRBD1 (5 bases). Germline V gene sequence: CDR1 SEHNR, CDR2 FQNEAQ (reference sequence). The CDR3 covers 12 residues. V was trimmed by 3 bases and J by 6 bases, leaving 9 bases between them. CDR3 in amino acids: CASSFQGLEQYF. For the CDR3, the DNA is TGTGCCAGCAGCTTTCAGGGTCTCGAGCAGTACTTC.